The rows below give T cell receptor beta chains drawn from one sample of a study of blood T cell repertoires in COVID-19. TCRdb's copy holds only in-frame clones and misses some; the assay was immunoSEQ multiplex PCR. The sample has some 170,000 clones, 75% to 90% seen once. Sequencing was performed on peripheral blood. All receptors derive from a human donor in a cohort sampled during active COVID-19. The CDR3 runs from the conserved cysteine through the conserved F or W. The D gene is left open where the match is weak. Clone size is not always given. Where it is, it says once, few, many or a class for expanded clones.

size	V	D	J	CDR3	DNA
.	TRBV24-1	.	TRBJ2-5	CATRSTGTQETQYF	TGTGCCACTAGGTCGACAGGGACTCAAGAGACCCAGTACTTC
.	TRBV7-8	.	TRBJ2-7	CASSIQGYEQYF	TGTGCCAGCAGTATTCAGGGCTACGAGCAGTACTTC
.	TRBV7-9	TRBD2	TRBJ2-3	CASNPPDLAGGRGTDTQYF	TGTGCCAGCAATCCTCCCGACCTAGCGGGAGGGCGGGGTACAGATACGCAGTATTTT
.	TRBV5-1	TRBD1	TRBJ1-2	CASSLGDRGHGYTF	TGCGCCAGCAGCTTGGGGGACAGGGGGCATGGCTACACCTTC
.	TRBV7-9	.	TRBJ1-5	CASNNVENQPQHF	TGTGCCAGCAACAACGTGGAGAATCAGCCCCAGCATTTT
.	TRBV6-5	.	TRBJ1-5	CASTSRWGVGQPQHF	TGTGCCAGCACCTCCCGGTGGGGGGTCGGTCAGCCCCAGCATTTT
.	TRBV27	TRBD2	TRBJ2-1	CASSMGGVDEQFF	TGTGCCAGCAGCATGGGAGGGGTCGATGAGCAGTTCTTC
.	TRBV30	TRBD1	TRBJ2-7	CAWNPDRGLEQYF	TGTGCCTGGAATCCGGACAGGGGGCTGGAGCAGTACTTC
.	TRBV27	TRBD1	TRBJ2-2	CASSLYGQGAMNTGELFF	TGTGCCAGCAGTTTATATGGACAGGGGGCGATGAACACCGGGGAGCTGTTTTTT
.	TRBV29-1	TRBD1	TRBJ1-1	CSARDSMNTEAFF	TGCAGCGCCCGGGACAGCATGAACACTGAAGCTTTCTTT
many	TRBV30	TRBD1	TRBJ1-2	CAWSTSGQGLGYTF	TGTGCCTGGAGTACCTCGGGACAGGGGTTAGGCTACACCTTC
.	TRBV3-1/TRBV3-2	.	TRBJ1-2	CASSQDPQVYGYTF	TGTGCCAGCAGCCAAGATCCGCAGGTCTATGGCTACACCTTC
.	TRBV28	.	TRBJ1-6	CASSLQRTLHF	TGTGCCAGCAGTTTACAGAGGACCCTCCACTTT
once	TRBV25-1	.	TRBJ1-1	CASSQEGLEAFF	TGTGCCAGCAGCCAGGAGGGGCTTGAAGCTTTCTTT
few	TRBV5-8	TRBD1	TRBJ1-4	CASSAGGGVTNEKLFF	TGTGCCAGCAGCGCAGGGGGTGGCGTAACTAATGAAAAACTGTTTTTT
.	TRBV6-5	TRBD1	TRBJ1-2	CASSSGTGGGRGYTF	TGTGCCAGCAGTTCGGGGACAGGGGGCGGAAGAGGCTACACCTTC
.	TRBV18	.	TRBJ2-7	CASSLIQGGYEQYF	TGTGCCAGCTCCCTGATACAGGGTGGGTACGAGCAGTACTTC
.	TRBV3-1/TRBV3-2	TRBD2	TRBJ2-1	CASSQVAGGPAREQFF	TGTGCCAGCAGCCAAGTAGCGGGGGGGCCAGCAAGGGAGCAGTTCTTC
.	TRBV30	TRBD1	TRBJ1-1	CAWSNGQDGTEAFF	TGTGCCTGGAGCAACGGACAGGACGGCACTGAAGCTTTCTTT
.	TRBV19	.	TRBJ1-1	CASSYRANTEAFF	TGTGCCAGTAGTTACAGGGCGAACACTGAAGCTTTCTTT
.	TRBV3-1/TRBV3-2	.	TRBJ2-2	CASRRSTSNTGELFF	TGTGCCAGCAGGCGGTCTACATCGAACACCGGGGAGCTGTTTTTT
few	TRBV6-2/TRBV6-3	TRBD1	TRBJ2-7	CASSFAGTGGHEQYF	TGTGCCAGCAGTTTTGCCGGGACAGGGGGCCACGAGCAGTACTTC
.	TRBV19	.	TRBJ2-6	CASLPGFSGANVLTF	TGTGCCAGTCTGCCGGGTTTCTCTGGGGCCAACGTCCTGACTTTC
.	TRBV11-1	.	TRBJ2-1	CASSHRNNEQFF	TGTGCCAGCAGCCATAGAAACAATGAGCAGTTCTTC
.	TRBV7-9	.	TRBJ1-1	CASSSQIRAFF	TGTGCCAGCAGCTCACAGATTAGAGCTTTCTTT
.	TRBV27	TRBD1	TRBJ1-5	CASKGTVDQPQHF	TGTGCCAGCAAGGGGACAGTTGATCAGCCCCAGCATTTT
few	TRBV6-6	.	TRBJ2-3	CASSYETGGGTDTQYF	TGTGCCAGCAGTTACGAAACAGGAGGGGGCACAGATACGCAGTATTTT